Listed below are T cell receptor beta chains from one sample, sequenced in a study of regulatory T cells in long-lasting Graves disease. TCRdb re-called the multiplex PCR reads with MiXCR, one entry per CDR3 protein. This sample has 550,000 to 700,000 distinct CDR3 sequences; 15% to 20% occur once, and the top ten carry about 12%. This sample was also put to use in a study of T cells in Graves' hyperthyroidism and ophthalmopathy.

The sample here was peripheral blood mononuclear cells (PBMCs), taken at new diagnosis, from a patient treated with antithyroid drugs. These receptors were collected from a man aged 18 to 30 with Graves disease. The CDR3 runs from the conserved cysteine through the conserved F or W. Fields, in order: J gene, V gene, clone size, D gene, CDR3 DNA, CDR3 protein. D genes are given only for firm matches. Clone size is stated in some rows and not others, as once, few, many or a class when expanded.

J: TRBJ2-1; V: TRBV12-3/TRBV12-4; size: few; D: TRBD2; DNA: TGTGCCAGCAGTTCCGGACTAGCGGGAGATAACGAGCAGTTCTTC; CDR3: CASSSGLAGDNEQFF
J: TRBJ2-5; V: TRBV5-6; size: -; D: TRBD2; DNA: TGTGCCAGCAGCTTTTTGGTAGCGGGAGTAGAGACCCAGTACTTC; CDR3: CASSFLVAGVETQYF
J: TRBJ2-7; V: TRBV5-4; size: -; D: TRBD2; DNA: TGTGCCAGCAGCGGAGGGGGTAGCGGGAGATCCGGGGAGCAGTACTTC; CDR3: CASSGGGSGRSGEQYF
J: TRBJ2-7; V: TRBV5-5; size: -; D: TRBD1; DNA: TGTGCCAGCAGCCCGCACAGGGGGGACTACGAGCAGTACTTC; CDR3: CASSPHRGDYEQYF
J: TRBJ2-3; V: TRBV5-4; size: many; D: -; DNA: TGTGCCAGCGGGCTGAGAGCGGGCGGAGATACGCAGTATTTT; CDR3: CASGLRAGGDTQYF
J: TRBJ1-2; V: TRBV7-9; size: -; D: TRBD1; DNA: TGTGCCAGCAGCTCGACCTCGGGACAGGGGGTCGGAGCTAACTATGGCTACACCTTC; CDR3: CASSSTSGQGVGANYGYTF
J: TRBJ1-1; V: TRBV4-1; size: -; D: -; DNA: TGCGCCAGCAGCCAAGACTCGGACCCCACCACTGAAGCTTTCTTT; CDR3: CASSQDSDPTTEAFF
J: TRBJ2-7; V: TRBV7-3; size: many; D: TRBD2; DNA: TGTGCCAGCAGCGTAAATGGCGGGAGCTCAAACGAGCAGTACTTC; CDR3: CASSVNGGSSNEQYF
J: TRBJ2-1; V: TRBV7-3; size: -; D: TRBD1; DNA: TGTGCCAGCAGCTCCCCCGGGACAGGGCGGAATGAGCAGTTCTTC; CDR3: CASSSPGTGRNEQFF
J: TRBJ2-7; V: TRBV2; size: -; D: -; DNA: TGTGCCAGCATTGGTACAGAGCACTACGAGCAGTACTTC; CDR3: CASIGTEHYEQYF
J: TRBJ2-3; V: TRBV5-1; size: many; D: -; DNA: TGTGCCAGCAGCCCGGGAGACACAGATACGCAGTATTTT; CDR3: CASSPGDTDTQYF
J: TRBJ2-7; V: TRBV5-1; size: many; D: TRBD2; DNA: TGCGCCAGCAGCCTCCTTTCGACTAGCGGGAGAAGAGGACTGGGTTACGAGCAGTACTTC; CDR3: CASSLLSTSGRRGLGYEQYF
J: TRBJ2-1; V: TRBV13; size: many; D: TRBD1; DNA: TGTGCCAGCAGCTGGACAGGGAGGAGTTACAATGAGCAGTTCTTC; CDR3: CASSWTGRSYNEQFF
J: TRBJ2-1; V: TRBV20-1; size: -; D: TRBD2; DNA: TGCAGTGCTAGGTCAGCAGCGGGGCCGTTGGTAAACGTGCAGTTCTTC; CDR3: CSARSAAGPLVNVQFF
J: TRBJ2-1; V: TRBV7-9; size: few; D: -; DNA: TGTGCCAGCAGCCCCGCTCAAGGCCGCCCCTACAATGAGCAGTTCTTC; CDR3: CASSPAQGRPYNEQFF
J: TRBJ1-4; V: TRBV6-1; size: many; D: TRBD1; DNA: TGTGCCAGCGACGACAGGGTGAACGAAAAACTGTTTTTT; CDR3: CASDDRVNEKLFF
J: TRBJ2-5; V: TRBV5-1; size: -; D: -; DNA: TGCGCCAGCAGCATGAAGGTTCAAGAGACCCAGTACTTC; CDR3: CASSMKVQETQYF
J: TRBJ2-1; V: TRBV4-1; size: -; D: TRBD2; DNA: TGCGCCAGCAGCCAAGGAGCCAGCGGGAGCTCCTACAATGAGCAGTTCTTC; CDR3: CASSQGASGSSYNEQFF
J: TRBJ2-2; V: TRBV2; size: -; D: -; DNA: TGTGCCAGCATCGGACGGTCGAACACCGGGGAGCTGTTTTTT; CDR3: CASIGRSNTGELFF
J: TRBJ2-2; V: TRBV5-1; size: -; D: -; DNA: TGCGCCAGCAGCTCAGGACATCCGACCGGGGAGCTGTTTTTT; CDR3: CASSSGHPTGELFF
J: TRBJ1-2; V: TRBV10-3; size: many; D: -; DNA: TGTGCCGCGACAAGGGGGGCCGGGAATGGCTACACCTTC; CDR3: CAATRGAGNGYTF
J: TRBJ2-1; V: TRBV20-1; size: many; D: TRBD2; DNA: TGCAGTGCTATGGCTAGCGGGGACGGTGAGCAGTTCTTC; CDR3: CSAMASGDGEQFF
J: TRBJ2-7; V: TRBV11-2; size: many; D: -; DNA: TGTGCCAGCAGCTTTCAATTGGCAGGGACGCCCTACGAGCAGTACTTC; CDR3: CASSFQLAGTPYEQYF
J: TRBJ2-7; V: TRBV15; size: -; D: TRBD2; DNA: TGTGCCACCAGCAGAGATCACATGACTAGCGGGAGTTACGAGCAGTACTTC; CDR3: CATSRDHMTSGSYEQYF
J: TRBJ2-1; V: TRBV2; size: many; D: -; DNA: TGTGCCAGCAGCCAAAGGGGCTACCCCGGCGATGAGCAGTTCTTC; CDR3: CASSQRGYPGDEQFF
J: TRBJ2-7; V: TRBV7-6; size: -; D: TRBD2; DNA: TGTGCCAGCAGTCGAGGAGGGTCTAGCGGCAACGAGCAGTACTTC; CDR3: CASSRGGSSGNEQYF
J: TRBJ1-5; V: TRBV29-1; size: -; D: TRBD1; DNA: TGCAGCGTTCGGACAGGGTTAGATCAGCCCCAGCATTTT; CDR3: CSVRTGLDQPQHF
J: TRBJ1-6; V: TRBV12-3/TRBV12-4; size: few; D: -; DNA: TGTGCCAGCAGTTCCGCAGTAGGGGTTTCACCCCTCCACTTT; CDR3: CASSSAVGVSPLHF
J: TRBJ2-7; V: TRBV6-2/TRBV6-3; size: -; D: TRBD1; DNA: TGTGCCAGCAACCACAGGGGGCATGAGCAGTACTTC; CDR3: CASNHRGHEQYF
J: TRBJ1-2; V: TRBV12-3/TRBV12-4; size: many; D: -; DNA: TGTGCCAGCAGTATCAATGCGGGCGCACCCTACTATGGCTACACCTTC; CDR3: CASSINAGAPYYGYTF
J: TRBJ2-3; V: TRBV19; size: many; D: TRBD2; DNA: TGTGCCAGTAGTATCCGCGGACTAGCCCGCACAGATACGCAGTATTTT; CDR3: CASSIRGLARTDTQYF
J: TRBJ2-3; V: TRBV6-6; size: -; D: TRBD1; DNA: TGTGCCAGCAGTTACTCGGTGGGACAGGTTGGAGATACGCAGTATTTT; CDR3: CASSYSVGQVGDTQYF
J: TRBJ1-2; V: TRBV4-1; size: -; D: TRBD1; DNA: TGCGCCAGCAGCCAGATGGACAGGGGCGGATATGGCTACACCTTC; CDR3: CASSQMDRGGYGYTF
J: TRBJ1-1; V: TRBV20-1; size: many; D: -; DNA: TGCAGTGCTAGCCCCAGGACTTCCAACACTGAAGCTTTCTTT; CDR3: CSASPRTSNTEAFF
J: TRBJ2-3; V: TRBV24-1; size: few; D: -; DNA: TGTGCCACCAGCTTCTCTACAACACCTTTTACGCAGTATTTT; CDR3: CATSFSTTPFTQYF
J: TRBJ1-4; V: TRBV24-1; size: -; D: -; DNA: TGTGCCACCAGTGATTATGATGAAAAACTGTTTTTT; CDR3: CATSDYDEKLFF
J: TRBJ2-2; V: TRBV30; size: -; D: TRBD1; DNA: TGTGCCTGGAGCGCCCCGGGACAGGGGTACACCGGGGAGCTGTTTTTT; CDR3: CAWSAPGQGYTGELFF
J: TRBJ1-1; V: TRBV5-1; size: many; D: -; DNA: TGCGCCAGCAGCTTGGCCGCGGCAGCGAACACTGAAGCTTTCTTT; CDR3: CASSLAAAANTEAFF
J: TRBJ2-3; V: TRBV20-1; size: many; D: TRBD2; DNA: TGCAGTGCTCGGACTAGCGGGAGGTCGAATACGCAGTATTTT; CDR3: CSARTSGRSNTQYF
J: TRBJ1-2; V: TRBV11-2; size: many; D: -; DNA: TGTGCCAGCAGCTTAGATGGGGGCGCGGGGTATGGCTACACCTTC; CDR3: CASSLDGGAGYGYTF
J: TRBJ1-1; V: TRBV19; size: few; D: TRBD1; DNA: TGTGCCAGTGGGGGGACAGGGGGGAGGACTGAAGCTTTCTTT; CDR3: CASGGTGGRTEAFF
J: TRBJ1-1; V: TRBV3-1; size: many; D: -; DNA: TGTGCCAGCAGCCAACGCTCGGACAGCAGGTTGGGCGCTTTCTTT; CDR3: CASSQRSDSRLGAFF
J: TRBJ1-4; V: TRBV9; size: -; D: -; DNA: TGTGCCAGCAGCGTGACACAGGGCGGTGGCGAAAAACTGTTTTTT; CDR3: CASSVTQGGGEKLFF
J: TRBJ2-5; V: TRBV18; size: -; D: -; DNA: TGTGCCAGCTCACCATCCGGACTGCCTTTGGGGACCCAGTACTTC; CDR3: CASSPSGLPLGTQYF
J: TRBJ1-5; V: TRBV3-1; size: -; D: -; DNA: TGTGCCAGCAGCCAAGGGCCGGGCTCTAATCAGCCCCAGCATTTT; CDR3: CASSQGPGSNQPQHF
J: TRBJ2-7; V: TRBV12-3/TRBV12-4; size: -; D: TRBD2; DNA: TGTGCCAGCAGTTGGTACAGCGGGGGAGAGCAGTACTTC; CDR3: CASSWYSGGEQYF
J: TRBJ2-5; V: TRBV12-3/TRBV12-4; size: many; D: TRBD1; DNA: TGTGCCAGCAGTTTAGCAACCACAGGGGTGGAGACCCAGTACTTC; CDR3: CASSLATTGVETQYF